This TCR beta chain was sequenced during a study of vaccination and CD4 T cells after COVID-19. Across the study: Post-vaccine specimens were obtained a median 72 days after dose two (range 14 to 241). The cells in question were stimulated using overlapping spike peptides derived from SARS-CoV-2, HCoV-NL63, HCoV-OC43 and HCoV-229E.

The study's findings and limits: Convalescent patients' median share of reactive clones seen only post-vaccination was 85% to 90%.

The CDR3 is made up of 11 amino acids. The V gene's germline CDR1 is SNHLY and CDR2 FYNNEI. The V gene lost 7 bases and the J gene lost 8 bases, with 11 bases spanning the gap. Sample treatment: approximately nine-day PBMC culture with coronavirus spike peptide pools or control peptides (ViraFEST assay). Antigen-specific T cells were expanded with peptide pools by ViraFEST, and TCRs were then sequenced. Only a few counts were recorded for this clonotype. No antigen is known for it. Sequencing of cultured CD4+ T cell DNA used the Oncomine TCR Beta short-read assay. Each CDR3 protein gets one entry after TCRdb re-called the PCR reads with MiXCR. The sample has about 20,000 distinct CDR3 sequences; approximately 56% are singletons.

The sequence derives from a human donor who had recovered from COVID-19. This rearrangement joins TRBV2 to TRBJ1-2, with D hard to call. The input for sequencing was CD4+ T cells from blood, cultured in vitro, taken after SARS-CoV-2 vaccination. The CDR3 loop reads CASTPVLGYTF. CDR3 nucleotides: TGTGCCAGCACCCCAGTACTGGGCTACACCTTC.